A single sample gave rise to the 24 T cell receptor beta chains below, sequenced in a study of spatial heterogeneity in lung cancer. Time point: blood at routine non-recurrence follow-up after resection. TCRdb processed the 5' RACE reads anew with MiXCR; each CDR3 protein has one entry. The table shows about 1,200 distinct CDR3 sequences, with around 25% occurring only once. Source: PBMCs, taken at follow-up. These TCRs come from a male donor with early-stage non-small cell lung cancer.

In its sample, this clonotype is large. This chain links TRBV7-9 with TRBJ2-1, with 7 bases matching TRBD2. Germline assignment: CDR1 SEHNR and CDR2 FQNEAQ (reference sequence). V lost 4 bases to trimming and J lost 6 bases; unmatched junction nucleotides: 12. CDR3 length: 16 amino acids. The CDR3 bases are TGTGCCAGCAGCTCTCCTCCGGGGAGGGCTGGCAATGAGCAGTTCTTC. Its translation: CASSSPPGRAGNEQFF. Full variable domain (rest looked up from reference TRBV7-9 and TRBJ2-1): DTGVSQNPRHKITKRGQNVTFRCDPISEHNRLYWYRQTLGQGPEFLTYFQNEAQLEKSRLLSDRFSAERPKGSFSTLEIQRTEQGDSAMYLCASSSPPGRAGNEQFFGPGTRLTVL.

This clonotype qualifies as medium-sized. The rearrangement uses TRBV12-3 or TRBV12-4 and TRBJ2-2; unclear D gene. Trimming stripped 3 bases from V and 0 bases from J, with 5 bases between. The CDR3 has 14 residues. Here the CDR3 reads CASSFQANTGELFF. The CDR3 nucleotides read TGTGCCAGCAGTTTCCAGGCGAACACCGGGGAGCTGTTTTTT.

The rearrangement uses TRBV18 and TRBJ2-7; TRBD2 matches at 10 bases. Germline V CDR1 and CDR2: KGHSH, LQKENI. V lost 3 bases, J lost 2 bases, and 13 bases stayed unmatched. This CDR3 spans 18 amino acids. For the CDR3, the DNA is TGTGCCAGCTCACCTAACTCTCTAGCGGGGGAAATAACCTACGAGCAGTACTTC. This translates into CASSPNSLAGEITYEQYF.

By proportion, this clonotype is large. The J gene is TRBJ2-3, the V gene TRBV10-3; a weak D match, TRBD2 (6 bases). Germline V gene data show CDR1 as ENHRY and CDR2 as SYGVKD. V was pared by 0 bases and J by 8 bases, with 9 bases between. The CDR3 extends over 13 amino acids. The CDR3: CAISESEGRTQYF. The CDR3 bases are TGTGCCATCAGTGAGTCGGAGGGCCGTACGCAGTATTTT.

This chain links TRBV11-1 with TRBJ2-2; D is possibly TRBD2 (5 bases). Germline CDR1 and CDR2: SGHAT and FQDESV (reference sequence). The V end lost 8 bases, the J end lost 7 bases, and 20 bases lay between the germline ends. The CDR3 has 15 amino acids. CDR3 in DNA: TGTGCCAGCTCTCACCGGAGGCTAGGTGGCGGGGAGCTGTTTTTT. It is translated as CASSHRRLGGGELFF.

The CDR3 spells CASSLTVAGDYNEQFF. CDR3 coding DNA: TGTGCCAGCAGCTTAACGGTAGCGGGAGATTACAATGAGCAGTTCTTC. V gene TRBV7-8 combines with J gene TRBJ2-1, with 9 positions matching TRBD2. The trim removed 2 bases at V and 4 bases at J, leaving 6 bases unmatched. Looked up from germline, CDR1 is SGHVS and CDR2 is FQNEAQ. This CDR3 contains 16 residues.

V usage is TRBV5-6 and J usage is TRBJ2-7; D tentatively fits TRBD1 or TRBD2 (5 bases each). CDR1 SGHDT and CDR2 YYEEEE come from the germline V gene. Trimming removed 1 base at V and 2 bases at J, with 10 bases between. The CDR3 totals 14 residues. DNA for the CDR3: TGTGCCAGCAGCTTGACGGGGCAACCCTACGAGCAGTACTTC. This gives the protein CASSLTGQPYEQYF.

This clonotype was counted only a few times. V usage is TRBV11-2 and J usage is TRBJ2-7, with D tentatively TRBD1 or TRBD2 (7 bases each). This CDR3 contains 12 residues. The ends were cut back, 4 bases at V and 8 bases at J, with 12 bases in the middle. Germline CDR1 and CDR2: SGHAT and FQNNGV. CDR3: CASSSQGGQQYF. DNA for the CDR3: TGTGCCAGCAGCTCCCAGGGGGGGCAGCAGTACTTC. Looking up the rest from reference TRBV11-2 and TRBJ2-7 gives the full variable domain: EAGVAQSPRYKIIEKRQSVAFWCNPISGHATLYWYQQILGQGPKLLIQFQNNGVVDDSQLPKDRFSAERLKGVDSTLKIQPAKLEDSAVYLCASSSQGGQQYFGPGTRLTVT.

By share, this clonotype ranks as large. The genes are TRBV7-9 and TRBJ2-7, with 7 bases that match TRBD1. V trimming: 5 bases; J trimming: 0 bases; junction bases outside the gene matches: 10. CDR1 is SEHNR, CDR2 FQNEAQ, per germline (reference sequence). The CDR3 has 16 residues. The CDR3 sequence is CASSGAWDSTSYEQYF. CDR3 bases: TGTGCCAGCAGCGGCGCCTGGGACAGTACCTCCTACGAGCAGTACTTC.

By its share, this clonotype is large. The V call is TRBV10-3, the J call TRBJ1-1; a possible D gene is TRBD1 (5 bases). The CDR3 totals 12 residues. The ends were cut back, 8 bases at V and 3 bases at J, with 10 bases in the middle. The germline CDR1 and CDR2 sequences are ENHRY and SYGVKD. Written as DNA, the CDR3 is TGTGCCATCCGGCTGGGGGACACTGAAGCTTTCTTT. This gives the protein CAIRLGDTEAFF.

This clonotype was observed a handful of times. J is TRBJ2-7 and V is TRBV28; D gene ambiguous. Germline V lookup: CDR1 MDHEN, CDR2 SYDVKM. The V gene lost 3 bases and the J gene lost 1 base, with 16 bases spanning the gap. CDR3 length: 16 residues. CDR3 region: CASSFGIVKKSYEQYF. The CDR3 nucleotides read TGTGCCAGCAGTTTTGGGATTGTGAAGAAATCCTACGAGCAGTACTTC. Drawing the rest from reference TRBV28 and TRBJ2-7, the complete variable domain is DVKVTQSSRYLVKRTGEKVFLECVQDMDHENMFWYRQDPGLGLRLIYFSYDVKMKEKGDIPEGYSVSREKKERFSLILESASTNQTSMYLCASSFGIVKKSYEQYFGPGTRLTVT.

By proportion, this clonotype is large. This chain joins TRBV27 and TRBJ1-2; the D gene is possibly TRBD1 (5 bases). The length of the CDR3 is 14 residues. Germline lookup yields CDR1 MNHEY and CDR2 SMNVEV (reference sequence). The germline V and J ends were trimmed by 0 bases and 4 bases, with 9 bases remaining between them. For the CDR3, the DNA is TGTGCCAGCAGTTTATCCTGGCAGGGCTATGGCTACACCTTC. As protein: CASSLSWQGYGYTF.

By proportion, this clonotype is large (0.1 to 1%). The chain joins TRBV12-3 or TRBV12-4 to TRBJ2-3, with 8 positions matching TRBD2. This CDR3 is built from 16 residues. The V and J ends lost 3 bases and 2 bases, in that order; junction bases with no gene match: 7. DNA of the CDR3: TGTGCCAGCAGTTTCCCTGAGCGGGAGTTCACAGATACGCAGTATTTT. Its protein is CASSFPEREFTDTQYF.

By frequency in the sample, this clonotype is large. This chain joins TRBV5-1 and TRBJ2-5, with a weak D call TRBD2 (6 bases). Germline CDR1 is SGHRS and CDR2 is YFSETQ. The CDR3 has 15 residues. V was pared by 4 bases and J by 5 bases, with 18 bases between. CDR3 sequence: CASSPDGGARETQYF. In DNA, the CDR3 is TGCGCCAGCAGCCCAGACGGCGGGGCCCGGGAGACCCAGTACTTC.

In this sample, this clonotype turned up a few times. This chain connects TRBV27 to TRBJ2-7; possible D gene TRBD2, 6 bases. The CDR3 is made up of 13 amino acids. The V end was cut by 5 bases, the J end by 7 bases, with 15 bases between. Germline V gene data show CDR1 as MNHEY and CDR2 as SMNVEV (reference sequence). The CDR3 reads CASSPTGAGEQYF. The CDR3 coding sequence is TGTGCCAGCAGTCCGACTGGAGCGGGTGAGCAGTACTTC.

In its sample, this clonotype ranks as medium-sized. As DNA, the CDR3 is TGTGCCAGCAGCCCAGACCTCGCGGGAGTTCGAGGGAATGAGCAGTTCTTC. It codes for CASSPDLAGVRGNEQFF. The rearrangement uses TRBV5-4 and TRBJ2-1; TRBD2 matches at 7 bases. Looked up from germline, CDR1 is SGHNT and CDR2 is YYREEE (reference sequence). The V segment lost 4 bases and the J segment 7 bases; nucleotides outside the gene matches: 17. This CDR3 region has 17 residues.

This clonotype ranks as large. V and J are TRBV19 and TRBJ2-2, with D perhaps TRBD1 or TRBD2 (5 bases each). Germline-derived CDR1 and CDR2 are LNHDA and SQIVND (reference sequence). There are 14 residues in the CDR3. V lost 7 bases and J 3 bases, leaving 12 bases between the germline ends. DNA of the CDR3: TGTGCCAGTAACCCGGGACGCTACACCGGGGAGCTGTTTTTT. It is translated as CASNPGRYTGELFF.

In its sample, this clonotype was seen many times. The chain recombines TRBV5-5 with TRBJ2-5; D possibly uses TRBD1 or TRBD2 (6 bases each). This CDR3 is 15 amino acids long. CDR1 is SGHKS, CDR2 YYEKEE, per germline (reference sequence). V lost 0 bases and J 4 bases, leaving 13 bases between the germline ends. The CDR3 loop reads CASSLAGGAGETQYF. The CDR3 DNA sequence: TGTGCCAGCAGCTTGGCCGGGGGCGCAGGAGAGACCCAGTACTTC.

This clonotype is large (0.1 to 1%) within its sample. J is TRBJ2-1 and V is TRBV13; D ambiguous. Per the germline V gene, CDR1 is PRHDT and CDR2 is FYEKMQ (reference sequence). This CDR3 contains 16 residues. Trimming shortened V by 3 bases and J by 0 bases, and 12 bases separated the two germline ends. The CDR3: CASSLTATGSYNEQFF. In DNA form, the CDR3 reads TGTGCCAGCAGCTTGACCGCTACCGGCTCCTACAATGAGCAGTTCTTC.

V usage is TRBV5-4 and J usage is TRBJ1-5; D call uncertain. Trimming left V 0 bases short and J 0 bases short, with 1 base between. This CDR3 is 13 amino acids long. In germline, CDR1 is SGHNT, CDR2 YYREEE (reference sequence). The DNA of the CDR3 is TGTGCCAGCAGCTTGGGTAGCAATCAGCCCCAGCATTTT. Translation gives CASSLGSNQPQHF. Full variable domain (rest looked up from reference TRBV5-4 and TRBJ1-5): ETGVTQSPTHLIKTRGQQVTLRCSSQSGHNTVSWYQQALGQGPQFIFQYYREEENGRGNFPPRFSGLQFPNYSSELNVNALELDDSALYLCASSLGSNQPQHFGDGTRLSIL.

By share of the sample, this clonotype is large. The chain links TRBV27 to TRBJ2-1; 14 bases map to TRBD2. Unmatched junction bases numbered 8, after V lost 3 bases and J lost 7 bases. The CDR3 is 17 amino acids. The germline gives CDR1 MNHEY, CDR2 SMNVEV (reference sequence). CDR3 coding DNA: TGTGCCAGCAGTTTGCGAGGGCGACTAGCGGGAGGGAATGAGCAGTTCTTC. Protein: CASSLRGRLAGGNEQFF.

The chain recombines TRBV5-1 with TRBJ2-2, with a possible D match to TRBD1 (5 bases). Trimming removed 0 bases from V and 6 bases from J, with 15 bases in between. Germline values: CDR1 SGHRS, CDR2 YFSETQ. The CDR3 is made up of 16 amino acids. CDR3 residues: CASSLVAREGSGELFF. For the CDR3, the DNA is TGCGCCAGCAGCTTGGTTGCCAGGGAAGGTTCCGGGGAGCTGTTTTTT.

This clonotype was found many times. This chain connects TRBV5-1 to TRBJ1-5; the D is unclear. From germline, CDR1 is SGHRS and CDR2 YFSETQ. The V end lost 0 bases, the J end lost 1 base, and 8 bases lay between the germline ends. The CDR3 length is 15 residues. CDR3 sequence reads: CASSLVWGSNQPQHF. Written as DNA, the CDR3 is TGCGCCAGCAGCTTGGTTTGGGGAAGCAATCAGCCCCAGCATTTT.

In its sample, this clonotype was seen many times. The V and J genes are TRBV28 and TRBJ2-5; 10 nucleotides agree with TRBD1. The junction had 9 bases not matched to a gene; V was cut back by 9 bases and J by 5 bases. The CDR3 is 14 residues long. CDR1 and CDR2 (germline): MDHEN, SYDVKM. CDR3 in DNA: TGTGCCAGTCGCCGGGACAGGGGCGGGGAGACCCAGTACTTC. It encodes CASRRDRGGETQYF. The complete variable domain, with remaining parts taken from reference TRBV28 and TRBJ2-5, reads DVKVTQSSRYLVKRTGEKVFLECVQDMDHENMFWYRQDPGLGLRLIYFSYDVKMKEKGDIPEGYSVSREKKERFSLILESASTNQTSMYLCASRRDRGGETQYFGPGTRLLVL.